The 22 T cell receptor beta chains reported below all come from one sample, sequenced in a study of monozygotic twins with inflammatory bowel disease. TCRdb re-called the 5' RACE reads; one entry per CDR3 protein, DNA not given. This sample's table reports about 210,000 distinct CDR3 sequences. Sequencing was carried out using blood. These receptors all come from a human donor with ulcerative colitis or Crohn's disease, or a healthy co-twin of an affected twin (not recorded which).

This chain connects TRBV3-1 to TRBJ1-1; TCRdb picks TRBD1, but there is no DNA to check that call. The V gene's germline CDR1 is LGHDT and CDR2 YNNKEL (reference sequence). This CDR3 comprises 14 residues. The CDR3 here is CASYNKGVGTEAFF. Combining the CDR3 with reference TRBV3-1 and TRBJ1-1 gives the whole variable domain DTAVSQTPKYLVTQMGNDKSIKCEQNLGHDTMYWYKQDSKKFLKIMFSYNNKELIINETVPNRFSPKSPDKAHLNLHINSLELGDSAVYFCASYNKGVGTEAFFGQGTRLTVV.

The genes are TRBV10-3 and TRBJ1-5. The CDR3 totals 14 residues. CDR1 and CDR2 from the germline V gene are ENHRY and SYGVKD. This CDR3 is CATSLRKSGQPQHF.

The chain combines TRBV11-2 with TRBJ1-1; TCRdb names TRBD1, which stays unverified in the absence of DNA. The CDR3 length is 18 residues. Looked up from germline, CDR1 is SGHAT and CDR2 is FQNNGV. This CDR3 is CASSSPPGAIKSDPEAFF.

The J gene is TRBJ2-2, the V gene TRBV11-2; TCRdb picks TRBD2, but there is no DNA to check that call. Germline lookup yields CDR1 SGHAT and CDR2 FQNNGV. There are 14 residues in the CDR3. CDR3 region: CASTTLAGYGELFF. The whole variable domain, remainder taken from reference TRBV11-2 and TRBJ2-2, is EAGVAQSPRYKIIEKRQSVAFWCNPISGHATLYWYQQILGQGPKLLIQFQNNGVVDDSQLPKDRFSAERLKGVDSTLKIQPAKLEDSAVYLCASTTLAGYGELFFGEGSRLTVL.

This chain joins TRBV12-3 or TRBV12-4 and TRBJ1-5; without DNA, the TCRdb call of TRBD1 cannot be checked. The CDR3 has 15 residues. The chain's CDR3 is CASSLQTGSLQPQHF.

The chain carries TRBV2 and TRBJ1-1; TCRdb outputs TRBD1, but without DNA this stays unchecked. From germline, CDR1 is SNHLY and CDR2 FYNNEI. There are 14 residues in the CDR3. This CDR3 is CASRKKDRLAEAFF.

V gene TRBV7-2 combines with J gene TRBJ2-7; without DNA, the TCRdb call of TRBD2 cannot be checked. Per the germline V gene, CDR1 is SGHTA and CDR2 is FQGNSA. The CDR3 has 15 amino acids. CDR3 sequence: CASSLNPSGSYEQYF.

The rearrangement joins TRBV10-3 to TRBJ2-4; as DNA is missing, the TRBD1 call by TCRdb cannot be tested. The CDR3 extends over 16 amino acids. Looked up from germline, CDR1 is ENHRY and CDR2 is SYGVKD. CDR3 amino acids: CAISESQGNTKNIQYF.

V usage is TRBV4-1 and J usage is TRBJ2-3; without DNA, the TCRdb call of TRBD1 cannot be checked. This CDR3 has 15 amino acids. Per germline, CDR1 MGHRA and CDR2 YSYEKL. CDR3 in amino acids: CASSQEWGAKDTQYF.

The chain recombines TRBV7-9 with TRBJ1-1; TCRdb indicates TRBD1, and absent DNA this call remains unverified. The CDR3 runs to 15 residues. The germline V gene has CDR1 SEHNR and CDR2 FQNEAQ (reference sequence). The CDR3 loop reads CASSLSQGGKGTAFF.

The chain carries TRBV5-1 and TRBJ1-6. CDR1 SGHRS and CDR2 YFSETQ come from the germline V gene. This CDR3 spans 16 amino acids. The chain's CDR3 is CASSFTAADANSPLHF.

The rearrangement joins TRBV12-3 or TRBV12-4 to TRBJ2-7; the D call of TRBD1 rests on TCRdb alone, since no DNA is present to check it. The CDR3 totals 12 residues. The CDR3 region is CASRLQGYEQYF.

V and J are TRBV12-3 or TRBV12-4 and TRBJ1-1; checking the TCRdb D call of TRBD1 is not possible without DNA. The CDR3 runs to 15 residues. The CDR3 sequence: CASSLEGQGVAEAFF.

The rearrangement uses TRBV14 and TRBJ2-1. Looked up from germline, CDR1 is SGHDN and CDR2 is FVKESK. The CDR3 consists of 16 residues. The CDR3: CASSQEPNRPYNEQFF.

V and J are TRBV7-2 and TRBJ2-7. The CDR3 spans 13 residues. Per the germline V gene, CDR1 is SGHTA and CDR2 is FQGNSA. CDR3 loop: CASSSRFLYEQYF.

J is TRBJ1-1 and V is TRBV5-1; the D call of TRBD1 rests on TCRdb alone, since no DNA is present to check it. The V gene's germline CDR1 is SGHRS and CDR2 YFSETQ. This CDR3 has 15 amino acids. CDR3 sequence: CASSLEPGTNTEAFF.

CDR3 sequence: CASWQSGRLGQPQHF. The V call is TRBV28, the J call TRBJ1-5. The CDR3 sequence is 15 residues long. CDR1 is MDHEN, CDR2 SYDVKM, per germline.

The genes are TRBV12-3 or TRBV12-4 and TRBJ1-3. CDR3 length: 15 residues. The CDR3 here is CASSFLVPLENTIYF.

CDR3 residues: CASSSQTSGGRGTQYF. This chain links TRBV5-6 with TRBJ2-3; without DNA, the TCRdb call of TRBD2 cannot be checked. The CDR3 covers 16 residues. The germline V gene encodes CDR1 SGHDT and CDR2 YYEEEE.

This chain connects TRBV7-2 to TRBJ1-2; TCRdb selects TRBD1, and the lack of DNA leaves this call unchecked. The CDR3 contains 13 residues. Per germline, CDR1 SGHTA and CDR2 FQGNSA. The CDR3 is CASSFDRFYGYTF. The full variable domain, with the rest looked up from reference TRBV7-2 and TRBJ1-2, is GAGVSQSPSNKVTEKGKDVELRCDPISGHTALYWYRQSLGQGLEFLIYFQGNSAPDKSGLPSDRFSAERTGGSVSTLTIQRTQQEDSAVYLCASSFDRFYGYTFGSGTRLTVV.

The rearrangement joins TRBV14 to TRBJ1-1. Germline V gives CDR1 SGHDN, CDR2 FVKESK. The CDR3 is 14 amino acids. CDR3: CASSQGWEGTEAFF.

The gene calls are TRBV15 and TRBJ1-2; TCRdb calls TRBD1, which cannot be checked without DNA. Germline CDR1 reads LNHNV; CDR2 reads YYDKDF (reference sequence). The CDR3 has 14 amino acids. CDR3 residues: CATSPRTGTYGYTF.